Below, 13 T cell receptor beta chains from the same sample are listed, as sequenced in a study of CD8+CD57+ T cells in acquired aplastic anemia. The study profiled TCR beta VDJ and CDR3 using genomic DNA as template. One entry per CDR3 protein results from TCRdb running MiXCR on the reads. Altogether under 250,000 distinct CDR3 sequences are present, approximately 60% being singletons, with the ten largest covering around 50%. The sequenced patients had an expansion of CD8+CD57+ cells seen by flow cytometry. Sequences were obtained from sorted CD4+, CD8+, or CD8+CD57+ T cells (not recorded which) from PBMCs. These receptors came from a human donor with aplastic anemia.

CDR3 loop: CASSQLAGLADTQYF. In DNA form, the CDR3 reads TGTGCCAGCAGCCAGCTAGCGGGACTCGCAGATACGCAGTATTTT. The rearrangement links TRBV14 to TRBJ2-3; 9 nucleotides line up with TRBD2. The ends lost 3 bases at V and 4 bases at J; junction bases unmatched: 5. Germline V CDR1 and CDR2: SGHDN, FVKESK. The CDR3 length is 15 residues.

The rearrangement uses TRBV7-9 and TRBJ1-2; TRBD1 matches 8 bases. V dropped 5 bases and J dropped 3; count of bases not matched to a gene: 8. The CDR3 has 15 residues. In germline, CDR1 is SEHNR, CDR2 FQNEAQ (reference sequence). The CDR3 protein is CASSPMDREYYGYTF. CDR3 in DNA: TGTGCCAGCAGCCCCATGGACAGGGAGTACTATGGCTACACCTTC. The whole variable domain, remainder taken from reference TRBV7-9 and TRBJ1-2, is DTGVSQNPRHKITKRGQNVTFRCDPISEHNRLYWYRQTLGQGPEFLTYFQNEAQLEKSRLLSDRFSAERPKGSFSTLEIQRTEQGDSAMYLCASSPMDREYYGYTFGSGTRLTVV.

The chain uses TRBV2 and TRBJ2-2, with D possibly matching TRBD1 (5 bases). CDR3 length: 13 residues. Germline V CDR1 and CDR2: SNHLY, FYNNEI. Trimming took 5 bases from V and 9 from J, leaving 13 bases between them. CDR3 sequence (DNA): TGTGCCAGCAGTCCGACAGTGGGTAGGGAGCTGTTTTTT. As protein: CASSPTVGRELFF. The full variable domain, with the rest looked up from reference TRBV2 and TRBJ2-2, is EPEVTQTPSHQVTQMGQEVILRCVPISNHLYFYWYRQILGQKVEFLVSFYNNEISEKSEIFDDQFSVERPDGSNFTLKIRSTKLEDSAMYFCASSPTVGRELFFGEGSRLTVL.

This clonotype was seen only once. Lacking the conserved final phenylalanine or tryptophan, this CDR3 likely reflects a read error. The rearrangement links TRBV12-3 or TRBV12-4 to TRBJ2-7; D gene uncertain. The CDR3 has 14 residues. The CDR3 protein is CASGFEVLVYEQYL. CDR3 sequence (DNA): TGTGCCAGCGGTTTCGAAGTGTTAGTCTACGAGCAGTACTTA.

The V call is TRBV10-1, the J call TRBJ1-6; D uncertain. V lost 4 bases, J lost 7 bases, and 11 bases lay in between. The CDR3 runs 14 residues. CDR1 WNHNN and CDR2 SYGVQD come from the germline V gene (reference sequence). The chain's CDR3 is CASSAYSMNSPLHF. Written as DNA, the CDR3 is TGCGCCAGCAGTGCGTACAGCATGAATTCACCCCTCCACTTT.

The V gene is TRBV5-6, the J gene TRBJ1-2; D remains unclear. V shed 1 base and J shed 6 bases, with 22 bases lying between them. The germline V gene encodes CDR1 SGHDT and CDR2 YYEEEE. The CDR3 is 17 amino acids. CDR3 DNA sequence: TGTGCCAGCAGCTTGACTCCCGGGAGGGAAAGGGCTCATGGCTACACCTTC. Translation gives CASSLTPGRERAHGYTF.

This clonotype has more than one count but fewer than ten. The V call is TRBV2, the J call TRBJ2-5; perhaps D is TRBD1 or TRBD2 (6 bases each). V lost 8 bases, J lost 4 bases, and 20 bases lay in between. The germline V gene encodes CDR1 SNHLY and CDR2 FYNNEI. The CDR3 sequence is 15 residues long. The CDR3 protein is CASQLRRGRGETQYF. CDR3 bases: TGTGCCAGCCAATTAAGGAGGGGGAGAGGAGAGACCCAGTACTTC. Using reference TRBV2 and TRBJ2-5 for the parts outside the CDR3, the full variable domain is EPEVTQTPSHQVTQMGQEVILRCVPISNHLYFYWYRQILGQKVEFLVSFYNNEISEKSEIFDDQFSVERPDGSNFTLKIRSTKLEDSAMYFCASQLRRGRGETQYFGPGTRLLVL.

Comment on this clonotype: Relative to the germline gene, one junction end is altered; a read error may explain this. The CDR3 region has the DNA TGTGCCACCAGCAGAGCAGCTAACTCCTACAATGAGCGGTTCTTC. Translated, it gives CATSRAANSYNERFF. The rearrangement links TRBV15 to TRBJ2-1; D is undetermined. The CDR3 length is 15 residues. Looked up from germline, CDR1 is LNHNV and CDR2 is YYDKDF (reference sequence).

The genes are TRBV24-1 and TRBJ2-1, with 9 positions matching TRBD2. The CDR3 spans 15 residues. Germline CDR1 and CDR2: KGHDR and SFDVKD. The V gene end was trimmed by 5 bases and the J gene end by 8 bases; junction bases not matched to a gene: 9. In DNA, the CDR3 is TGTGCCACCAGTGCGTCGCGGGGGGGCTGGGATGAGCAGTTCTTC. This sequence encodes CATSASRGGWDEQFF.

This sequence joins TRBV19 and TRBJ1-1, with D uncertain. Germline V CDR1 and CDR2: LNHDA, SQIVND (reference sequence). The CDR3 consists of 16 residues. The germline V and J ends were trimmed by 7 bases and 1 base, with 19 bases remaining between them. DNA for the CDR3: TGTGCCAGTAAGAGTCGGGCGTCGATTAAGAACACTGAAGCTTTCTTT. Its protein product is CASKSRASIKNTEAFF.

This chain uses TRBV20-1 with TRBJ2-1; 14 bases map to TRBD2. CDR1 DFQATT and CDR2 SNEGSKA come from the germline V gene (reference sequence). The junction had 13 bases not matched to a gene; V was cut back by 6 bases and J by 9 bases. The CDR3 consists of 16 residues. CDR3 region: CSADPGLAGDGGEQFF. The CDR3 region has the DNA TGCAGTGCCGACCCGGGACTAGCGGGAGACGGGGGTGAGCAGTTCTTC.

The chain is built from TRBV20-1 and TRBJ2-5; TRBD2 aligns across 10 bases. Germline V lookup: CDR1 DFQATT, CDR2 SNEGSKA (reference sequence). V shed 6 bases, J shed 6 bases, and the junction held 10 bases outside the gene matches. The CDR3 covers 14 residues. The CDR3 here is CSAYTSGNRKTQYF. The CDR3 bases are TGCAGTGCGTATACTAGCGGGAATCGAAAGACCCAGTACTTC.

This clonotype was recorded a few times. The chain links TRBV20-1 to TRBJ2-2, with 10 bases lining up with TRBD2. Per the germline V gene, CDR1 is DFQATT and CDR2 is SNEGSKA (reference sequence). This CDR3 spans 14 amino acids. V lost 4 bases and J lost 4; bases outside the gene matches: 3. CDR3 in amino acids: CSAIAGGSTGELFF. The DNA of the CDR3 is TGCAGTGCTATAGCGGGAGGCAGCACCGGGGAGCTGTTTTTT.